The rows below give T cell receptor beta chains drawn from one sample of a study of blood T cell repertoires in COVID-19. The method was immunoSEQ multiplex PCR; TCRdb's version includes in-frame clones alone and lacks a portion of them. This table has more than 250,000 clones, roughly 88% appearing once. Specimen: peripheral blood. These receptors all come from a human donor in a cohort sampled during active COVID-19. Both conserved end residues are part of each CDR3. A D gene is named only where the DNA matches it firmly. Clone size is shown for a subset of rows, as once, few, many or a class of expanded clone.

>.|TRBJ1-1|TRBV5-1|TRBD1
TGCGCCAGCAGCACACTACAGGGGGGTACTGAAGCTTTCTTT
CASSTLQGGTEAFF
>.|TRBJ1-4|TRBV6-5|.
TGTGCCAGCAGTTACCGGAGGAATGAAAAACTGTTTTTT
CASSYRRNEKLFF
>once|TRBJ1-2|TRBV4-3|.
TGCGCCAGCAGCCAAGATTCTTGGACTCTAGCTAACTATGGCTACACCTTC
CASSQDSWTLANYGYTF
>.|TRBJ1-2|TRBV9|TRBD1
TGTGCCAGCAGCGTGACAGGGAACTATGGCTACACCTTC
CASSVTGNYGYTF
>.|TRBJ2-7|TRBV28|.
TGTGCCAGCAGCCTTGACTACGCGGAGCAGTACTTC
CASSLDYAEQYF
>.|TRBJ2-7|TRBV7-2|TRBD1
TGTGCCAGCAGCCGTCGACAGGGGTGGAGCGACGAGCAGTACTTC
CASSRRQGWSDEQYF
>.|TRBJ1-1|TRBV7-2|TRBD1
TGTGCCAGCAGCTTCCTCCGGGACAGGGCTGAAGCTTTCTTT
CASSFLRDRAEAFF
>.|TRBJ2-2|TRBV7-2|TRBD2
TGTGCCAGCAGACCACCTAGCGGGGCAACCGGGGAGCTGTTTTTT
CASRPPSGATGELFF
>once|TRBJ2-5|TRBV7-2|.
TGTGCCAGCAGCTTCTTACCGGGAGAAGAGACCCAGTACTTC
CASSFLPGEETQYF
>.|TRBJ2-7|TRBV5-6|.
TGTGCCAGCAGCTGGGGACTTAGTGAGGACGAGCAGTACTTC
CASSWGLSEDEQYF
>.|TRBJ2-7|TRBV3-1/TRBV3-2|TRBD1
TGTGCCAGCAGCCAAGGGGACAGGGGGCAGTACTTC
CASSQGDRGQYF
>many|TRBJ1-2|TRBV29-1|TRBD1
TGCAGCGTTGAAGGAGACAGGGCCAACTATGGCTACACCTTC
CSVEGDRANYGYTF
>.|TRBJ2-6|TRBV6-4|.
TGTGCCAGCAGTGACTCGTGGGGCCGCTCTGGGGCCAACGTCCTGACTTTC
CASSDSWGRSGANVLTF
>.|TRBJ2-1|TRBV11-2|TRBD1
TGTGCCAGCAGCCTCCGTAGGACAGGGGGCCACAATGAGCAGTTCTTC
CASSLRRTGGHNEQFF
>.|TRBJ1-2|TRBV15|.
TGTGCCACCAGCAGGCCAGGATCTAACTATGGCTACACCTTC
CATSRPGSNYGYTF
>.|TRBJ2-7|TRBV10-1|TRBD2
TGCGCCAGCAGCCTCGGGACTAGCGGCTACGAGCAGTACTTC
CASSLGTSGYEQYF
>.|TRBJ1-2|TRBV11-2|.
TGTGCCAGCAGCTTAAACCGAGGGCGGGAAGGCTACACCTTC
CASSLNRGREGYTF
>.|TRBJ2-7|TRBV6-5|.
TGTGCCAGCAGTTACTCGAGGCAGTACGAGCAGTACTTC
CASSYSRQYEQYF
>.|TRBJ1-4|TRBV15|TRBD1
TGTGCCACCTCCCTGGACAGGGCGACGGAGGAAAAACTGTTTTTT
CATSLDRATEEKLFF
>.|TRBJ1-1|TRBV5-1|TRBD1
TGCGCCAGCAGCGTGGGACAGGGGCGCACTGAAGCTTTCTTT
CASSVGQGRTEAFF
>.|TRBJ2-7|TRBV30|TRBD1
TGTGCCTGGAGGTCACTTCCCGGGACAGGAATTTACGAGCAGTACTTC
CAWRSLPGTGIYEQYF
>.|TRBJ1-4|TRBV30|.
TGTGCCTGGGACAAGACAGGTATTAATGAAAAACTGTTTTTT
CAWDKTGINEKLFF
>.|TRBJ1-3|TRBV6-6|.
TGTGCCAGCAGTTTTGAACAGGGAACTGGAAACACCATATATTTT
CASSFEQGTGNTIYF
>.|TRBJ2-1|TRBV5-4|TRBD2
TGTGCCAGCAGCTTGGGACTAGCGGGGCAGTACAATGAGCAGTTCTTC
CASSLGLAGQYNEQFF
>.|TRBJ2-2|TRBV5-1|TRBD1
TGCGCCAGCAGCTCCCCACAGGGGACCGGGGAGCTGTTTTTT
CASSSPQGTGELFF
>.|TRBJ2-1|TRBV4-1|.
TGCGCCAGCAGCTTTCACCGGGACACATCGTCCAATGAGCAGTTCTTC
CASSFHRDTSSNEQFF
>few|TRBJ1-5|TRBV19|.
TGTGCCAGTAGTATTGAGTTTAATCAGCCCCAGCATTTT
CASSIEFNQPQHF
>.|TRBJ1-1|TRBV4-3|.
TGCGCCAGCAGCCGTTTAGAGGAGGGAATAATGAACACTGAAGCTTTCTTT
CASSRLEEGIMNTEAFF
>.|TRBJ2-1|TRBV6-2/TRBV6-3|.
TGTGCCAGCAGCCCACGCCGGGAGTTCAATGAGCAGTTCTTC
CASSPRREFNEQFF
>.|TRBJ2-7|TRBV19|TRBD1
TGTGCCAGTAGTTCTCCGGGACAGGGGTCCTACGAGCAGTACTTC
CASSSPGQGSYEQYF
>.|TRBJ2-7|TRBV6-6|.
TGTGCCAGCAACGGCAGGGTTAGGGACGAGCAGTACTTC
CASNGRVRDEQYF
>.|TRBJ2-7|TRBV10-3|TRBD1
TGTGCCATCAGTGATTTGGACAGGGCCACCCGCGAGCAGTACTTC
CAISDLDRATREQYF
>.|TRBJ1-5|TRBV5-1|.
TGCGCCAGCAGCGGCGGACAGAGCAATCAGCCCCAGCATTTT
CASSGGQSNQPQHF
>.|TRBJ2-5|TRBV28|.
TGTGCCAGCCGCCTTGTGGGCGCCGCTTTAAACGACCAAGAGACCCAGTACTTC
CASRLVGAALNDQETQYF
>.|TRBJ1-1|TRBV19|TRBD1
TGTGCCAGTAGTATGGACAGGGGAAGCGAACGGATTTTCTTT
CASSMDRGSERIFF
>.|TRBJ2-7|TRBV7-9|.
TGTGCCGCCGCCCATGCAGGGATCAACGAGCAGTACTTC
CAAAHAGINEQYF
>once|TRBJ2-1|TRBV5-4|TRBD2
TGTGCCAGCAGCTTGGGACTAGCGGGGGGGGACAATGAGCAGTTCTTC
CASSLGLAGGDNEQFF
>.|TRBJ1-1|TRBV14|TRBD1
TGTGCCAGCAGCCCCCAGGGGGCCTCTGAAGCTTTCTTT
CASSPQGASEAFF
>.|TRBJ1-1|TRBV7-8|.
TGTGGATCTTCGTTTACGGACACTGAAGCTTTCTTT
CGSSFTDTEAFF
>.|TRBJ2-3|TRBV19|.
TGTGCCAGTACTGGCCAGGGGAGCACAGATACGCAGTATTTT
CASTGQGSTDTQYF
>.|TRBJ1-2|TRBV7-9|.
TGTGCCAGCAGCTTGCTAGGGGGAGAGGGCTACACCTTC
CASSLLGGEGYTF
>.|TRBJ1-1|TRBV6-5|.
TGTGCCAGCAGTCGAAAGGGGGTGAACACTGAAGCTTTCTTT
CASSRKGVNTEAFF
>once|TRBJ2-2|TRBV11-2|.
TGTGCCAGCAGCCCTGGGGACTTCTTAAACACCGGGGAGCTGTTTTTT
CASSPGDFLNTGELFF
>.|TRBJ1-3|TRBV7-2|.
TGTGCCAGCAGCTCCGGTCAGGTACTTTCTGGAAACACCATATATTTT
CASSSGQVLSGNTIYF
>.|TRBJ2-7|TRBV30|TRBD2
TGTGCCTGGAGTGGGCTAGCGGGACGCCCGTCCTACGAGCAGTACTTC
CAWSGLAGRPSYEQYF
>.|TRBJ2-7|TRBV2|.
TGTGCCAGCAGTCGTACTAGTTACGAGCAGTACTTC
CASSRTSYEQYF
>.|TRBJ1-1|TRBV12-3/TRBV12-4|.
TGTGCCAGCAGTTCCCAGGTGAACACTGAAGCTTTCTTT
CASSSQVNTEAFF
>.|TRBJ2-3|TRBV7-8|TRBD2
TGTGCCAGCAGCTTAGCTCCTAGCGGAGTCACGATCGCGAATACGCAGTATTTT
CASSLAPSGVTIANTQYF